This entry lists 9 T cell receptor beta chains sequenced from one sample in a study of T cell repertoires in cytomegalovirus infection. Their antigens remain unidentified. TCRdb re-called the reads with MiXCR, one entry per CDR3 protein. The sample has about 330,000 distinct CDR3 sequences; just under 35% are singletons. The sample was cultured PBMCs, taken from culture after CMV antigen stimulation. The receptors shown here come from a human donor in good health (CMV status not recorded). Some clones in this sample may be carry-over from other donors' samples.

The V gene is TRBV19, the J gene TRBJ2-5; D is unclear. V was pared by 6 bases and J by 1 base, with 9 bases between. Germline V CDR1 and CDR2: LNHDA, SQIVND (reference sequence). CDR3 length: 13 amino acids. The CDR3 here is CASRESVQETQYF. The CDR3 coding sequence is TGTGCCAGTAGAGAAAGCGTCCAAGAGACCCAGTACTTC.

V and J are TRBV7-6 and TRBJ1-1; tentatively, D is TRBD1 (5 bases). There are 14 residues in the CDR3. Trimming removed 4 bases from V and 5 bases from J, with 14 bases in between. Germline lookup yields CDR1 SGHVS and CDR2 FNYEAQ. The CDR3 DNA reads TGTGCCAGCAGCTCCCAGGGCTGGGGGACTGAAGCTTTCTTT. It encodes CASSSQGWGTEAFF.

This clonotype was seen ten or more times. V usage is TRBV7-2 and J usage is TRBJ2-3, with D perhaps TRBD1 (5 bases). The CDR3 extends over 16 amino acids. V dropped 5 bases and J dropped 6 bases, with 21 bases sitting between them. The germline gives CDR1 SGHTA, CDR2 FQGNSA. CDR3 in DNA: TGTGCCAGCAGCCCAACAATGCTGGGTCAGGGTGATACGCAGTATTTT. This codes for CASSPTMLGQGDTQYF.

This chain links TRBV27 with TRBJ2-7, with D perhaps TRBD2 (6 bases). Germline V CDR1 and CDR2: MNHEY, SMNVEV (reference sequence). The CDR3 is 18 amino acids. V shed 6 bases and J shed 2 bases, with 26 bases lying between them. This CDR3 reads CASSPGDSLTSRAYEQYF. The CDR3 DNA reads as TGTGCCAGCAGCCCAGGAGATTCTTTAACTAGCCGAGCCTACGAGCAGTACTTC.

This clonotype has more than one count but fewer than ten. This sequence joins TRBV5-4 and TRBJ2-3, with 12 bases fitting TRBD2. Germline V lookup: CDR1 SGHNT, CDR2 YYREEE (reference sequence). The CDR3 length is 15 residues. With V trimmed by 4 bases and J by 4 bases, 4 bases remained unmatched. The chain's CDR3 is CASSQLAGGSDTQYF. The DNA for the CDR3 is TGTGCCAGCAGCCAACTAGCGGGAGGATCAGATACGCAGTATTTT.

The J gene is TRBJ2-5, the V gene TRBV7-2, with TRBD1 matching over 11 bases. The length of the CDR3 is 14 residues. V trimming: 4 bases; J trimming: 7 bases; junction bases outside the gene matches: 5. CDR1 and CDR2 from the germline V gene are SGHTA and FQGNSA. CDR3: CASSSGQGAVTQYF. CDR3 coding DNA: TGTGCCAGCAGCTCCGGACAGGGGGCTGTGACCCAGTACTTC. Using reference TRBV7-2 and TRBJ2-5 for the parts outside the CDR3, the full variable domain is GAGVSQSPSNKVTEKGKDVELRCDPISGHTALYWYRQSLGQGLEFLIYFQGNSAPDKSGLPSDRFSAERTGGSVSTLTIQRTQQEDSAVYLCASSSGQGAVTQYFGPGTRLLVL.

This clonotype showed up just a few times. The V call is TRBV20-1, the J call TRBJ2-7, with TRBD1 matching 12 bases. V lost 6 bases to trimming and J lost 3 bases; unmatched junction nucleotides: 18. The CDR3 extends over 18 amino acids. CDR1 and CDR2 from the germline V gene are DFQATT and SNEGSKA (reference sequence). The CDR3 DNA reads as TGCAGTGCATCACGCCGGGACAGGGGGCATCGGGGTATCTACGAGCAGTACTTC. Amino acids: CSASRRDRGHRGIYEQYF.

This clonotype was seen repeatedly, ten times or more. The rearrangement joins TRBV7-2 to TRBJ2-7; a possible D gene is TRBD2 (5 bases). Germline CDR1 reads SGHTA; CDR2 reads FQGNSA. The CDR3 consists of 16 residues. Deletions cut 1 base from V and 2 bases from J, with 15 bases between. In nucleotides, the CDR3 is TGTGCCAGCAGCTTAGTAGGTAGCGCATTACCCTACGAGCAGTACTTC. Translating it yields CASSLVGSALPYEQYF.

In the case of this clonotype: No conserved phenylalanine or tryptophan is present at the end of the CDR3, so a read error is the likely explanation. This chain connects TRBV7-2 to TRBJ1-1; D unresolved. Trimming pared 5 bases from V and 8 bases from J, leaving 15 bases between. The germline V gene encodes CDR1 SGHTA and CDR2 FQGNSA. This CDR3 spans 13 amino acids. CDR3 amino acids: CASSRVGVREAFL. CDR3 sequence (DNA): TGTGCCAGCAGCCGTGTCGGCGTTCGCGAAGCTTTCCTT.